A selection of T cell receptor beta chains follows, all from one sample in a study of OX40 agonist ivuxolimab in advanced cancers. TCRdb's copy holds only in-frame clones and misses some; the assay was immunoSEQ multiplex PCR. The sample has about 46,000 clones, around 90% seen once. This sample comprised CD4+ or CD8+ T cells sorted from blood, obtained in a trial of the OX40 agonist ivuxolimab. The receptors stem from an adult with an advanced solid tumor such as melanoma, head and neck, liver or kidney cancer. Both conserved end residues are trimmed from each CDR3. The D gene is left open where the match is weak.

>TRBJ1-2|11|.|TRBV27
ASSPRSADGYT
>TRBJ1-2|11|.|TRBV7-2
ASSLGGFNGYT
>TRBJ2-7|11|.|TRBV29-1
SGLREYPYEQY
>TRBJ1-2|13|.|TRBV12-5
ASLAPGASLLGYT
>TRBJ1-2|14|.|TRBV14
ASSQDSLRDYYGYT
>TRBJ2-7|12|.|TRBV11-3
ASSFPADLYEQY
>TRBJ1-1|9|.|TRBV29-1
SVVWDTEAF
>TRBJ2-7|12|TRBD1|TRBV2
ASLLLGQGYEQY
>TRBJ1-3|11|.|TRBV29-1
SVEGEAGNTIY
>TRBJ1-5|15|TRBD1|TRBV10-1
ASSERKGGGRDQPQH
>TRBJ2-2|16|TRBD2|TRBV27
ASSLLEGLAENTGELF
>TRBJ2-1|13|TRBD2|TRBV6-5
ASHRREESYNEQF
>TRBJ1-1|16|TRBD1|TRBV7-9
ASSSTKGQGARNTEAF
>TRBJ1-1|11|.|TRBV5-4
ASSLQGATEAF
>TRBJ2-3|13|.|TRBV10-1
AIPGGLLGTDTQY
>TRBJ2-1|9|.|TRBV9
ASSVGTQQF
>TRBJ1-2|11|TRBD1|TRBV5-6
ASSLGTGYGYT
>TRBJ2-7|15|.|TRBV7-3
ASSLGRGRSSSYEQY
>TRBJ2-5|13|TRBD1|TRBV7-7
ASSFLQGVQETQY
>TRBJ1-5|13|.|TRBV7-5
ARSLGNDNNQPQH
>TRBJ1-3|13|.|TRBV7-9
ASSLGQGSGNTIY
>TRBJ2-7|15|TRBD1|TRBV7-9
ASSTSGTGVFLREQY
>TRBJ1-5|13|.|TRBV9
ASSGTGNSNQPQH
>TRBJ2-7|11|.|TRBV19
ASSMGRNYEQY
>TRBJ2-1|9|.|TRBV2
AEGGGLEQF
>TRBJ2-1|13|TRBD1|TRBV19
ASSMGQTGYNEQF
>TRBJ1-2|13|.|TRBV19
ASSGTPITNYGYT
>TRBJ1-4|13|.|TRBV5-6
ASTWAEGTNEKLF
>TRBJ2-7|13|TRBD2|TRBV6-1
ASSEGEGRPYEQY
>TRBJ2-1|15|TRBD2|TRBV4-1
ASSQDRAGGPHNEQF
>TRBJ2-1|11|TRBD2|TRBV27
ASTALAGDEQF
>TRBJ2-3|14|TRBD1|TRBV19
ASSIGTGGPADTQY
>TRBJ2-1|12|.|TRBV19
ASVEGDRYNEQF
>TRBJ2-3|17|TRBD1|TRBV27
ASSQRWGWGQGPTDTQY
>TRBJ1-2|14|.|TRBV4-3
ASSQDWSGTNYGYT
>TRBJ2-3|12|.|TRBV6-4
ASSDGGATDTQY
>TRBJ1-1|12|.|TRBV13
ASSVPQGNTEAF
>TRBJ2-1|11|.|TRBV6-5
ASSYGGYNEQF
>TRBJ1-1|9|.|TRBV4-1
ASSHYTEAF
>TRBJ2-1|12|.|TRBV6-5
ASSYSNSLAGQF